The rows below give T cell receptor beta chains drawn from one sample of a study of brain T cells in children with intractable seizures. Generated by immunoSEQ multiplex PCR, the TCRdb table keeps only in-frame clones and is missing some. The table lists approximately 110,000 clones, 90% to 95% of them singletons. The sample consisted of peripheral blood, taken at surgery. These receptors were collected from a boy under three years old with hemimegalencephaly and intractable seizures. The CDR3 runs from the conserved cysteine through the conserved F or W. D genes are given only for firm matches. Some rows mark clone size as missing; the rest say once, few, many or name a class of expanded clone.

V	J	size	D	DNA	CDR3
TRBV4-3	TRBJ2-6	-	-	TGCGCCAGCAGCCAAACGGGGGATTCTGGGGCCAACGTCCTGACTTTC	CASSQTGDSGANVLTF
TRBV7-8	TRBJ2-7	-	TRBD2	TGTGCCAGCAGCCTTAGCGGGGTGGAGACGTACGAGCAGTACTTC	CASSLSGVETYEQYF
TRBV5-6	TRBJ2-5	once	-	TGTGCCAGCAGCTATCGAGACGGGAGAGGCGAGACCCAGTACTTC	CASSYRDGRGETQYF
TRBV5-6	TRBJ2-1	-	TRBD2	TGTGCCAGCAGCTTGTCTAGCGGGAGAACAAATGAGCAGTTCTTC	CASSLSSGRTNEQFF
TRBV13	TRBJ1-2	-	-	TGTGCCAGCAGCTTGGGGCTGCTGACTCGCGGCTACACCTTC	CASSLGLLTRGYTF
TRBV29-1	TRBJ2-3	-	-	TGCAGTACCTCCGGGCCAGGAGGGAGCACAGATACGCAGTATTTT	CSTSGPGGSTDTQYF
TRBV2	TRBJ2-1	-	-	TGTGCCAGCAGAGGCGCGAGCTCCTACAATGAGCAGTTCTTC	CASRGASSYNEQFF
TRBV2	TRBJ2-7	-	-	TGTGCCAGCAGTTTAGAGAGCGAGTTACCTGAGCAGTACTTC	CASSLESELPEQYF
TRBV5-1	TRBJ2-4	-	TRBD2	TGCGCCAGCGGGCAAGAACCGGGAGGCTTAAACATTCAGTACTTC	CASGQEPGGLNIQYF
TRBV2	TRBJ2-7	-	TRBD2	TGTGCCAGCACACTAGCGGGGCCCTACGAGCAGTACTTC	CASTLAGPYEQYF
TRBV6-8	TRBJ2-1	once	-	TGTGCCAGCAGTTACACGTTTCGTTCCTACAATGAGCAGTTCTTC	CASSYTFRSYNEQFF
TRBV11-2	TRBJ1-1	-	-	TGTGCCAGCAGCCGCGGGTGGGATAACACTGAAGCTTTCTTT	CASSRGWDNTEAFF
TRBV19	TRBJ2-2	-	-	TGTGCCACCACTAACACCGGGGAGCTGTTTTTT	CATTNTGELFF
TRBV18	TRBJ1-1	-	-	TGTGCCAGCTCACCACAAACAGGGTTTACCACTGAAGCTTTCTTT	CASSPQTGFTTEAFF
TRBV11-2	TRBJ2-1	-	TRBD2	TGTGCCAGCAGCCCCTTGCTAGCGGGAGGCCGGGATGAGCAGTTCTTC	CASSPLLAGGRDEQFF
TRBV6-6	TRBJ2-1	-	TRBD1	TGTGCCAGCAGTAGGACGGGACAGGGTAGGAATGAGCAGTTCTTC	CASSRTGQGRNEQFF
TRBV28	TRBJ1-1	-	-	TGTGCCAGCAGCGAACAGGGTACGGTCACTGAAGCTTTCTTT	CASSEQGTVTEAFF
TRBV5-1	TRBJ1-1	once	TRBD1	TGCGCCAGCAGCTTGGGAACAGGGGGAAAGAAGGCTTTCTTT	CASSLGTGGKKAFF
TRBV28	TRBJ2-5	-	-	TGTGCCAGCAGTTTATTTGGCCGCTTGGGAGGCGGGCGGGGTGAGACCCAGTACTTC	CASSLFGRLGGGRGETQYF
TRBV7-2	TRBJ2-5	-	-	TGTGCCAGCAGCGGGACTCTGCAAGAGACCCAGTACTTC	CASSGTLQETQYF
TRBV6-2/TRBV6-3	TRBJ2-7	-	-	TGTGCCAGCAGCCACGGACCTATCCCCACCTACGAGCAGTACTTC	CASSHGPIPTYEQYF
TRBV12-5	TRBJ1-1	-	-	TGTGCTAGTGCCCTAGGAGGGTTGAACACTGAAGCTTTCTTT	CASALGGLNTEAFF
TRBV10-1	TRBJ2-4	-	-	TGCGCCAGCAGTACCAGTCTCTTACTAGCCAAAAACATTCAGTACTTC	CASSTSLLLAKNIQYF
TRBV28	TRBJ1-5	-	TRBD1	TGTGCCAGCAGTTTTGGACAGGGAAAACAGCCCCAGCATTTT	CASSFGQGKQPQHF
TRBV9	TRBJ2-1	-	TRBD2	TGTGCCAGCAGCGTAGAGGGGGGACTAGCGAGAGACAATGAGCAGTTCTTC	CASSVEGGLARDNEQFF
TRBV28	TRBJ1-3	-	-	TGTGCCAGCAGTTTATGCATGTTAGAGGGGGTTGGAAACACCATATATTTT	CASSLCMLEGVGNTIYF
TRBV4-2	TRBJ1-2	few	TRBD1	TGTGCCAGCAGCCAAGAGGGACAGGGCGGCTATGGCTACACCTTC	CASSQEGQGGYGYTF
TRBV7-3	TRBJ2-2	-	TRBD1	TGTGCCAGCAGCTTAGGGGGACAGGTCACCGGGGAGCTGTTTTTT	CASSLGGQVTGELFF
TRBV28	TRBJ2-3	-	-	TGTGCCAGCAGCCCACCCCTTGACAGGGAGGGTTCAGATACGCAGTATTTT	CASSPPLDREGSDTQYF
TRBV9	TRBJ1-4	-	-	TGTGCCAGCAGCCAATTCGCGAGGGGTAATGAAAAACTGTTTTTT	CASSQFARGNEKLFF
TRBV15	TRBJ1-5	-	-	TGTGCCACCAGCGGGGGACCCTCCCAGCATTTT	CATSGGPSQHF